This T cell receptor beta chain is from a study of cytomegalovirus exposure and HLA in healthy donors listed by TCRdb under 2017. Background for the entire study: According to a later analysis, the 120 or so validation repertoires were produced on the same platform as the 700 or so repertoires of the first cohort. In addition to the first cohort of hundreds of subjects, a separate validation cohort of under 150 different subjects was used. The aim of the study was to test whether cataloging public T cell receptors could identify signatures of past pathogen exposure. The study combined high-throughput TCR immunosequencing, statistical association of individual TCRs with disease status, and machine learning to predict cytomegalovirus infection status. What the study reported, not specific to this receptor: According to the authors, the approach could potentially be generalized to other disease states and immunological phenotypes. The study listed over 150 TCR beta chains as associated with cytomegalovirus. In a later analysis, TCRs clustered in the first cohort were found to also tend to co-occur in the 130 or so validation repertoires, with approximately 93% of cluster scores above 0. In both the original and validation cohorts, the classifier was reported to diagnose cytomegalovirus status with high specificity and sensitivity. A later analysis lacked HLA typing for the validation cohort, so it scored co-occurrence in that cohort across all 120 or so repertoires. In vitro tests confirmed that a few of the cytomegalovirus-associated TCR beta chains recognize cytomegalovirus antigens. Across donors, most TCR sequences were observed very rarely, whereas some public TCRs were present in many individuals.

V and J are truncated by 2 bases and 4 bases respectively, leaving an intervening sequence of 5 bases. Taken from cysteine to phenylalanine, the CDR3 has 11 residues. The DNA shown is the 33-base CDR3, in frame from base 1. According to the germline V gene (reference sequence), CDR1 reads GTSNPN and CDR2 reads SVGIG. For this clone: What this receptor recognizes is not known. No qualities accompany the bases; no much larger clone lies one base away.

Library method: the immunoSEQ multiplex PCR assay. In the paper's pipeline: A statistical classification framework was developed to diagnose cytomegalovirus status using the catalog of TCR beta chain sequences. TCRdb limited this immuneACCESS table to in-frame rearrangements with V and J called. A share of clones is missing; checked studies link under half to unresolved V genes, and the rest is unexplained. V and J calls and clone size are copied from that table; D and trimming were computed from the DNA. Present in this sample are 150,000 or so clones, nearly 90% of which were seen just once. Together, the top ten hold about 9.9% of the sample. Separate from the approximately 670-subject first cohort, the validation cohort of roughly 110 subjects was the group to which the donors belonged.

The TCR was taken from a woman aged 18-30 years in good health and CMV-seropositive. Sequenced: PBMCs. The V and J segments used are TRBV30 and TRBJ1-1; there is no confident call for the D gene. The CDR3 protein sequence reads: CAWSPGTEAFF. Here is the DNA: TGTGCCTGGAGTCCCGGCACTGAAGCTTTCTTT. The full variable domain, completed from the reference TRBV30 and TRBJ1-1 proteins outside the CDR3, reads SQTIHQWPATLVQPVGSPLSLECTVEGTSNPNLYWYRQAAGRGLQLLFYSVGIGQISSEVPQNLSASRPQDRQFILSSKKLLLSDSGFYLCAWSPGTEAFFGQGTRLTVV.